What follows are 12 T cell receptor beta chains derived from one specimen sequenced in a study of shared clonotypes between healthy human individuals. Positive CCR7 selection of CD45RO-negative cells yielded the naive CD8 cells, and terminally differentiated effector memory CD45RA+ cells were excluded. The method was immunoSEQ multiplex PCR; TCRdb's version includes in-frame clones alone and lacks a portion of them. The table lists about 820,000 clones, 80% to 95% of them singletons. Sequencing was carried out using naive CD8+ T cells sorted from blood. The source is a man in his thirties or forties in good health.

The chain uses TRBV7-8 and TRBJ1-5; TRBD1 is a possible D gene (6 bases). This CDR3 is 14 amino acids long. V was cut by 4 bases and J by 8 bases, with 15 bases left in between. Germline-derived CDR1 and CDR2 are SGHVS and FQNEAQ. CDR3 protein: CASSSGGAKEPQHF. The CDR3 DNA sequence: TGTGCCAGCAGCTCGGGGGGGGCTAAGGAGCCCCAGCATTTT. The full variable domain, in which reference TRBV7-8 and TRBJ1-5 provide the parts outside the CDR3, is GAGVSQSPRYKVAKRGQDVALRCDPISGHVSLFWYQQALGQGPEFLTYFQNEAQLDKSGLPSDRFFAERPEGSVSTLKIQRTQQEDSAVYLCASSSGGAKEPQHFGDGTRLSIL.

J is TRBJ2-5 and V is TRBV21-1; TRBD2, the table's D call, was not compared with the DNA. TRBV21-1 is an annotated pseudogene. The CDR3 covers 17 residues. CDR3 in DNA: TGTGCCAGCAGCACCTATCGACTAGCGGTCCTCCAAGAGACCCAGTACTTC. Encoded protein: CASSTYRLAVLQETQYF.

Notes on this clone: This same CDR3 is encoded by further DNA sequences in the sample. The genes are TRBV18 and TRBJ2-7; 9 nucleotides match TRBD1. CDR1 and CDR2 (germline): KGHSH, LQKENI. With 3 bases clipped from V and 3 bases from J, the junction kept 3 bases outside the gene matches. The CDR3 contains 14 residues. The CDR3 coding sequence is TGTGCCAGCTCACCTCCGGGACAGGGCTACGAGCAGTACTTC. Its protein product is CASSPPGQGYEQYF.

This CDR3 reads CASSLGPLGRGYEQYF. The CDR3, as DNA: TGTGCCAGCAGTTTAGGGCCCCTTGGCAGGGGGTACGAGCAGTACTTC. The chain combines TRBV27 with TRBJ2-7; the match to TRBD1 covers 7 bases. Germline-derived CDR1 and CDR2 are MNHEY and SMNVEV (reference sequence). The CDR3 consists of 16 residues. Trimming at V came to 2 bases and at J to 4 bases, leaving 11 bases not matched to a gene.

The rearrangement joins TRBV9 to TRBJ2-1; possibly TRBD1 for D (5 bases). Germline V gene data show CDR1 as SGDLS and CDR2 as YYNGEE. The ends were cut back, 6 bases at V and 8 bases at J, with 15 bases in the middle. This CDR3 comprises 13 residues. The CDR3 bases are TGTGCCAGCAATAACCTAGGGGCGGATGAGCAGTTCTTC. This codes for CASNNLGADEQFF.

This chain connects TRBV9 to TRBJ1-3; D uncertain. Germline CDR1 is SGDLS and CDR2 is YYNGEE. The CDR3 contains 11 residues. The ends were cut back, 7 bases at V and 7 bases at J, with 9 bases in the middle. CDR3 bases: TGTGCCAGCGGTAAGAAGAACACCATATATTTT. Amino acid sequence: CASGKKNTIYF.

V and J are TRBV4-1 and TRBJ1-2, with 8 bases fitting TRBD1. There are 15 residues in the CDR3. V lost 1 base and J lost 4; bases outside the gene matches: 5. Per germline, CDR1 MGHRA and CDR2 YSYEKL. CDR3 sequence: CASSQVTGGSYGYTF. In DNA form, the CDR3 reads TGCGCCAGCAGCCAAGTTACAGGGGGTTCCTATGGCTACACCTTC.

The genes are TRBV28 and TRBJ2-7, with 13 bases identical to TRBD2. The CDR3 spans 16 residues. The V gene's germline CDR1 is MDHEN and CDR2 SYDVKM. The ends lost 6 bases at V and 3 bases at J; junction bases unmatched: 8. The CDR3 region has the DNA TGTGCCAGCAGCGCGGGACTAGCGGGACAGCTCTACGAGCAGTACTTC. Translated: CASSAGLAGQLYEQYF.

The chain is built from TRBV28 and TRBJ2-3; D tentatively reads TRBD1 or TRBD2 (6 bases each). V dropped 5 bases and J dropped 5 bases, with 23 bases sitting between them. Germline loops: CDR1 MDHEN, CDR2 SYDVKM. The CDR3 spans 17 residues. CDR3 amino acids: CASSLYPGGPEGDTQYF. In DNA form, the CDR3 reads TGTGCCAGCAGTCTTTACCCCGGGGGCCCGGAGGGAGATACGCAGTATTTT.

The CDR3 sequence is CASSLGLAGAEENTGELFF. In nucleotides, the CDR3 is TGTGCCAGCAGCCTGGGACTAGCGGGAGCTGAGGAAAACACCGGGGAGCTGTTTTTT. This chain links TRBV5-4 with TRBJ2-2, with 14 bases fitting TRBD2. Looked up from germline, CDR1 is SGHNT and CDR2 is YYREEE (reference sequence). The CDR3 is 19 amino acids. Trimming took 4 bases from V and 2 from J; bases not matched to a gene: 10.

V is TRBV7-9 and J is TRBJ2-6, with a tentative D call TRBD2 (7 bases). Trimming cost V 5 bases and J 12 bases, with 23 bases left between them. Germline lookup yields CDR1 SEHNR and CDR2 FQNEAQ (reference sequence). The CDR3 sequence is 16 residues long. The CDR3 nucleotides read TGTGCCAGCAGCCCGGAGGGGAGGGGGGTGCGGGCCGTCCTGACTTTC. Its protein product is CASSPEGRGVRAVLTF.

This clone has just a few counts. CDR3 region: CASSMGQDFEQYF. The CDR3 region has the DNA TGTGCCAGTAGTATGGGGCAGGATTTCGAGCAGTACTTC. V is TRBV19 and J is TRBJ2-7, with D perhaps TRBD1 (5 bases). The germline V gene has CDR1 LNHDA and CDR2 SQIVND (reference sequence). This CDR3 is 13 amino acids long. V was shortened by 3 bases and J by 6 bases, with 12 bases between the two germline ends. Full variable domain (outside the CDR3, taken from reference TRBV19 and TRBJ2-7): DGGITQSPKYLFRKEGQNVTLSCEQNLNHDAMYWYRQDPGQGLRLIYYSQIVNDFQKGDIAEGYSVSREKKESFPLTVTSAQKNPTAFYLCASSMGQDFEQYFGPGTRLTVT.